These T cell receptor beta chains were read from a single sample in a study of shared clonotypes between healthy human individuals. Data came from immunoSEQ multiplex PCR; TCRdb stores just in-frame clones and leaves some out. The sample has fewer than 550,000 clones, 75% to 80% seen once. Material for sequencing was PBMCs. Source of these receptors: a woman between 35 and 50 years old in good health. Some clones in this sample may be carry-over from other donors' samples. The CDR3 runs from the conserved cysteine through the conserved F or W. Each record gives: J gene, clone size, V gene, D gene, CDR3 protein, CDR3 DNA. D genes are given only for firm matches. Size tells how often a clone was seen (once, few, many) or the class of an expanded clone, and some rows leave it out.

>TRBJ1-1|.|TRBV5-1|.
CASSLTEDTEAFF
TGCGCCAGCAGCTTGACAGAGGACACTGAAGCTTTCTTT
>TRBJ1-2|.|TRBV29-1|TRBD1
CSATGTGNGYTF
TGCAGCGCCACCGGGACAGGGAATGGCTACACCTTC
>TRBJ1-2|.|TRBV4-2|.
CASSQEAQGDAYGYTF
TGTGCCAGCAGCCAAGAGGCACAGGGAGATGCCTATGGCTACACCTTC
>TRBJ2-3|.|TRBV19|TRBD1
CASRRDRAADTQYF
TGTGCCAGTAGGCGGGACAGGGCCGCAGATACGCAGTATTTT
>TRBJ1-3|many|TRBV28|TRBD1
CASRDRGQNTIYF
TGTGCCAGCAGGGACAGGGGGCAAAACACCATATATTTT
>TRBJ1-2|.|TRBV6-6|.
CASSYSKRDGYTF
TGTGCCAGCAGTTACTCGAAACGCGATGGCTACACCTTC
>TRBJ2-2|.|TRBV7-3|TRBD2
CASSLPGLAGGKNTGELFF
TGTGCCAGCAGCCTCCCGGGACTAGCGGGAGGGAAAAACACCGGGGAGCTGTTTTTT
>TRBJ2-3|.|TRBV2|.
CASSRDFTDTQYF
TGTGCCAGCAGCCGGGACTTCACAGATACGCAGTATTTT
>TRBJ2-7|.|TRBV2|TRBD1
CASSQGAWWYEQYF
TGTGCCAGCTCACAGGGGGCATGGTGGTACGAGCAGTACTTC
>TRBJ1-5|few|TRBV6-6|TRBD1
CASSRDSYQPQHF
TGTGCCAGCAGTCGGGACAGTTATCAGCCCCAGCATTTT
>TRBJ2-2|.|TRBV7-3|TRBD2
CASSLVASGPGELFF
TGTGCCAGCAGCTTAGTCGCTAGCGGGCCCGGGGAGCTGTTTTTT
>TRBJ2-5|many|TRBV5-1|TRBD1
CASSNGPGQGETQYF
TGCGCCAGCAGCAACGGCCCGGGACAGGGTGAGACCCAGTACTTC
>TRBJ1-3|.|TRBV30|.
CAWSVSREGNTIYF
TGTGCCTGGAGTGTTTCCAGGGAGGGAAACACCATATATTTT
>TRBJ2-7|.|TRBV7-9|.
CASSPHGDEQYF
TGTGCCAGCAGCCCCCATGGGGACGAGCAGTACTTC
>TRBJ1-4|.|TRBV5-1|TRBD1
CASSPGQGAHLTNEKLFF
TGCGCCAGCAGCCCGGGACAGGGGGCGCATCTGACTAATGAAAAACTGTTTTTT
>TRBJ1-4|few|TRBV7-9|.
CASSFGVNNEKLFF
TGTGCCAGCAGCTTCGGGGTAAATAATGAAAAACTGTTTTTT
>TRBJ2-3|.|TRBV7-2|TRBD2
CASSLGLAGYTDTQYF
TGTGCCAGCAGCTTAGGCCTAGCGGGGTACACAGATACGCAGTATTTT
>TRBJ2-2|.|TRBV6-6|TRBD1
CASSRQGVTGELFF
TGTGCCAGCAGTAGACAGGGGGTCACCGGGGAGCTGTTTTTT
>TRBJ2-2|.|TRBV7-2|.
CASSSTTGSGFTLFF
TGTGCCAGCAGCTCAACGACAGGCTCCGGGTTCACGCTGTTTTTT
>TRBJ2-7|.|TRBV21-1|.
CASSKPQYTIYEQYF
TGTGCCAGCAGCAAACCCCAGTACACCATCTACGAGCAGTACTTC
>TRBJ2-7|.|TRBV4-1|.
CASSPDSSSYEQYF
TGCGCCAGCAGCCCGGACAGTTCCTCCTACGAGCAGTACTTC
>TRBJ2-1|once|TRBV18|TRBD2
CASSLGLAGTNNEQFF
TGTGCCAGCTCCCTTGGACTAGCGGGAACGAACAATGAGCAGTTCTTC
>TRBJ2-7|.|TRBV7-2|TRBD1
CASSLALSGGGNYEQYF
TGTGCCAGCAGCTTAGCGCTATCAGGGGGTGGTAACTACGAGCAGTACTTC
>TRBJ2-7|.|TRBV6-1|TRBD1
CASRRQGASYEQYF
TGTGCCAGCAGGAGACAGGGGGCCTCCTACGAGCAGTACTTC
>TRBJ2-1|few|TRBV13|.
CASSSLYNEQFF
TGTGCCAGCAGCTCCCTATACAATGAGCAGTTCTTC
>TRBJ1-2|.|TRBV28|TRBD1
CASLPGGTGAYGYTF
TGTGCCAGCCTCCCTGGCGGGACAGGGGCCTATGGCTACACCTTC
>TRBJ1-2|.|TRBV7-9|.
CASSLVGGAHYGYTF
TGTGCCAGCAGCTTAGTGGGAGGGGCACACTATGGCTACACCTTC
>TRBJ2-7|.|TRBV11-2|TRBD2
CASSLGLAEGYEQYF
TGTGCCAGCAGCTTGGGACTAGCGGAGGGGTACGAGCAGTACTTC
>TRBJ2-3|.|TRBV6-5|.
CATSEVPSTDTQYF
TGTGCCACCTCCGAGGTTCCTAGCACAGATACGCAGTATTTT
>TRBJ2-7|.|TRBV9|.
CASSVESTPSYEQYF
TGTGCCAGCAGCGTAGAGTCGACTCCCTCCTACGAGCAGTACTTC
>TRBJ1-2|.|TRBV7-6|.
CASSHMYGYTF
TGTGCCAGCAGCCATATGTATGGCTACACCTTC
>TRBJ1-2|.|TRBV7-2|TRBD1
CASSSGQGFYYGYTF
TGTGCCAGCAGCTCGGGACAGGGTTTTTACTATGGCTACACCTTC
>TRBJ1-1|.|TRBV27|.
CASSLYGLNTEAFF
TGTGCCAGCAGTTTATACGGCCTGAACACTGAAGCTTTCTTT
>TRBJ1-4|.|TRBV28|.
CASTSPGESNEKLFF
TGTGCCAGCACATCTCCCGGGGAATCTAATGAAAAACTGTTTTTT
>TRBJ1-1|.|TRBV5-1|TRBD1
CASSSGTENTEAFF
TGCGCCAGCAGCTCGGGGACAGAGAACACTGAAGCTTTCTTT
>TRBJ2-2|.|TRBV5-5|TRBD1
CASSWTGGTGELFF
TGTGCCAGCAGCTGGACAGGGGGTACCGGGGAGCTGTTTTTT
>TRBJ2-7|.|TRBV7-9|TRBD2
CASSLAASGRTDEQYF
TGTGCCAGCAGCTTAGCTGCTAGCGGGAGGACTGACGAGCAGTACTTC
>TRBJ1-1|.|TRBV30|TRBD1
CAWSTQGAAEAFF
TGTGCCTGGAGTACGCAGGGGGCGGCTGAAGCTTTCTTT
>TRBJ1-3|.|TRBV6-5|.
CASSYGDPNSGNTIYF
TGTGCCAGCAGTTATGGTGACCCAAACTCTGGAAACACCATATATTTT
>TRBJ2-1|.|TRBV7-2|TRBD2
CASSLEGTSGRGEQFF
TGTGCCAGCAGCTTAGAAGGGACTAGCGGGAGAGGTGAGCAGTTCTTC
>TRBJ2-3|.|TRBV7-3|.
CASSLGSGYTDTQYF
TGTGCCAGCAGCTTAGGTTCGGGATACACAGATACGCAGTATTTT
>TRBJ2-3|few|TRBV28|.
CASQSTDTQYF
TGTGCCAGCCAGAGCACAGATACGCAGTATTTT
>TRBJ1-1|.|TRBV16|.
CASSPYRDTEAFF
TGTGCCAGCAGTCCCTACAGGGACACTGAAGCTTTCTTT
>TRBJ2-1|.|TRBV7-9|.
CASSLGGTSYNEQFF
TGTGCCAGCAGCTTAGGGGGGACCTCCTACAATGAGCAGTTCTTC
>TRBJ2-1|.|TRBV5-6|.
CASSLGGAEQFF
TGTGCCAGCAGCTTGGGAGGCGCTGAGCAGTTCTTC
>TRBJ2-7|.|TRBV27|.
CASRHGYEQYF
TGTGCCAGCAGACACGGCTACGAGCAGTACTTC
>TRBJ2-3|.|TRBV9|.
CASSSTGMITDTQYF
TGTGCCAGCAGCTCTACAGGAATGATCACAGATACGCAGTATTTT
>TRBJ2-3|.|TRBV9|.
CASSVGSGPTDTQYF
TGTGCCAGCAGCGTAGGAAGTGGGCCCACAGATACGCAGTATTTT
>TRBJ2-5|.|TRBV29-1|TRBD1
CSVADRGHSETQYF
TGCAGCGTGGCGGACAGGGGGCATTCAGAGACCCAGTACTTC